Below, 21 T cell receptor beta chains from the same sample are listed, as sequenced in a study of T cells in Graves' hyperthyroidism and ophthalmopathy. RNA transcripts provided the source from which TCR beta CDR3 regions were amplified. First-round RT-PCR with HTBI primers amplified the TCR CDR3 region. MiXCR, applied by TCRdb to the multiplex PCR reads, yields one record per CDR3 protein. The data contain 250,000 or so distinct CDR3 sequences, about 14% of them seen just once; the ten biggest clones take up roughly 15%. The material sequenced was blood. The receptors here all came from a middle-aged woman with Graves' hyperthyroidism that later progressed to Graves' ophthalmopathy.

Of note for this clonotype: A read error may be the cause here, since a much bigger clone is one base away. CDR3 nucleotides: TGTGCCTGGAGTCCAATCGAGACCCAGTACTTC. It codes for CAWSPIETQYF. The gene calls are TRBV30 and TRBJ2-5, with D unresolved. V gave up 2 bases and J gave up 5 bases, with 6 bases separating them. The CDR3 totals 11 residues. Germline V gene data show CDR1 as GTSNPN and CDR2 as SVGIG (reference sequence).

The table lists this clonotype with many counts. The chain couples TRBV4-1 to TRBJ2-3; 7 nucleotides align to TRBD1. With V trimmed by 0 bases and J by 8 bases, 8 bases remained unmatched. The CDR3 totals 15 residues. From germline, CDR1 is MGHRA and CDR2 YSYEKL. The CDR3 nucleotides are TGCGCCAGCAGCCAAGATAAGGGGGCGCAGGCTACGCAGTATTTT. Its protein is CASSQDKGAQATQYF.

Points on this clonotype: A read error may be the cause here, since a much bigger clone is one base away. The V call is TRBV7-8, the J call TRBJ2-5; D possibly corresponds to TRBD2 (6 bases). Germline V gene data show CDR1 as SGHVS and CDR2 as FQNEAQ. The CDR3 spans 17 residues. The CDR3 nucleotides are TGTGCCAGCAGCTTCGGGGACTCCAGTTATCAGAGGGAGACCCATTACTTC. This encodes CASSFGDSSYQRETHYF.

This clonotype has more than one count but fewer than ten. The chain recombines TRBV6-1 with TRBJ2-7, with D tentatively TRBD1 (5 bases). Germline loops: CDR1 MNHNS, CDR2 SASEGT. Trimming stripped 8 bases from V and 2 bases from J, with 19 bases between. The CDR3 totals 15 residues. CDR3 amino acids: CASAPLSTVAYEQYF. The CDR3 region has the DNA TGTGCCAGCGCCCCTTTATCGACAGTGGCCTACGAGCAGTACTTC.

V usage is TRBV19 and J usage is TRBJ1-5, with a possible D match to TRBD1 (5 bases). Germline CDR1 LNHDA, CDR2 SQIVND (reference sequence). The length of the CDR3 is 14 residues. V gave up 3 bases and J gave up 1 base, with 7 bases separating them. The CDR3 DNA reads as TGTGCCAGTAGTATGGGACTGAGCAATCAGCCCCAGCATTTT. As protein: CASSMGLSNQPQHF.

The sample holds many counts of this clonotype. The chain couples TRBV28 to TRBJ2-1; 9 nucleotides line up with TRBD2. The CDR3 covers 15 residues. V shed 8 bases, J shed 6 bases, and the junction held 11 bases outside the gene matches. CDR1 is MDHEN and CDR2 is SYDVKM in the germline V gene. The CDR3 spells CASVSQGLAINEQFF. CDR3 nucleotides: TGTGCCAGCGTCTCCCAGGGACTAGCTATCAATGAGCAGTTCTTC. Combining the CDR3 with reference TRBV28 and TRBJ2-1 gives the whole variable domain DVKVTQSSRYLVKRTGEKVFLECVQDMDHENMFWYRQDPGLGLRLIYFSYDVKMKEKGDIPEGYSVSREKKERFSLILESASTNQTSMYLCASVSQGLAINEQFFGPGTRLTVL.

This clonotype was seen many times. The chain combines TRBV24-1 with TRBJ2-3; 11 nucleotides match TRBD2. The CDR3 extends over 18 amino acids. J was trimmed by 2 bases and V by 4 bases; bases with no gene match: 10. CDR1 and CDR2 (germline): KGHDR, SFDVKD. CDR3 in DNA: TGTGCCACCAGTGACCACAAGGGACTAGCGGCCCCCACAGATACGCAGTATTTT. Translating it yields CATSDHKGLAAPTDTQYF.

DNA of the CDR3: TGCGCCAGCAGTGACGGGCGGGAAGCGGGCCTCCACTTT. Its protein is CASSDGREAGLHF. The chain joins TRBV10-1 to TRBJ1-6; D not certain. Trimming stripped 3 bases from V and 15 bases from J, with 15 bases between. The germline V gene has CDR1 WNHNN and CDR2 SYGVQD (reference sequence). This CDR3 is built from 13 residues.

This clonotype has just a few counts. CDR3 in amino acids: CASSSPGTDSYEQYF. CDR3 nucleotides: TGCGCCAGCAGCAGCCCCGGGACAGATTCCTACGAGCAGTACTTC. The rearrangement joins TRBV5-1 to TRBJ2-7, with 7 bases that match TRBD1. The V and J ends lost 4 bases and 1 base, in that order; junction bases with no gene match: 8. Germline assignment: CDR1 SGHRS and CDR2 YFSETQ. The CDR3 length is 15 residues.

V gene TRBV6-2 or TRBV6-3 combines with J gene TRBJ2-7; the D gene is possibly TRBD1 (5 bases). CDR3 size: 12 residues. Germline V gene sequence: CDR1 MNHEY, CDR2 SVGEGT. Trimming took off 6 bases at V and 3 bases at J, with 9 bases between the two ends. The CDR3 DNA reads TGTGCCAGCAGGACAGCAGGCTACGAGCAGTACTTC. Protein product: CASRTAGYEQYF.

This clonotype came up many times. V usage is TRBV28 and J usage is TRBJ2-2; a possible D gene is TRBD2 (6 bases). This CDR3 spans 16 amino acids. Germline CDR1 reads MDHEN; CDR2 reads SYDVKM. V lost 6 bases, J lost 0 bases, and 14 bases lay in between. The CDR3 nucleotides read TGTGCCAGCAGCTCAGCAGCGGGCTCGAACACCGGGGAGCTGTTTTTT. It yields the protein CASSSAAGSNTGELFF.

A few counts support this clonotype. The chain employs TRBV4-2 and TRBJ1-6, with 8 bases lining up with TRBD1. CDR3 size: 14 residues. Trimming at V came to 4 bases and at J to 8 bases, leaving 4 bases not matched to a gene. Germline V gene sequence: CDR1 LGHNA, CDR2 YNFKEQ. The CDR3 DNA follows: TGTGCCAGCAGCCTGGACAGGGCCGATTCACCCCTCCACTTT. It translates to CASSLDRADSPLHF.

This clonotype was recorded at least ten times. V gene TRBV11-3 combines with J gene TRBJ2-1; TRBD1 might be the D (5 bases). This CDR3 has 13 amino acids. Looked up from germline, CDR1 is SGHNT and CDR2 is YENEEA. Trimming left V 6 bases short and J 4 bases short, with 10 bases between. CDR3: CASSDSLYNEQFF. CDR3 in DNA: TGTGCCAGCAGTGACAGTTTGTACAATGAGCAGTTCTTC. Looking up the rest from reference TRBV11-3 and TRBJ2-1 gives the full variable domain: EAGVVQSPRYKIIEKKQPVAFWCNPISGHNTLYWYLQNLGQGPELLIRYENEEAVDDSQLPKDRFSAERLKGVDSTLKIQPAELGDSAVYLCASSDSLYNEQFFGPGTRLTVL.

This clonotype was recorded many times. The rearrangement links TRBV5-1 to TRBJ1-1; maybe TRBD1 (6 bases). Germline V gene sequence: CDR1 SGHRS, CDR2 YFSETQ. This CDR3 comprises 13 residues. The ends were cut back, 8 bases at V and 0 bases at J, with 11 bases in the middle. The CDR3 region is CASKQGLNTEAFF. For the CDR3, the DNA is TGCGCCAGTAAACAGGGCCTGAACACTGAAGCTTTCTTT.

Ten or more counts support this clonotype. The chain uses TRBV28 and TRBJ2-7, with D hard to call. In germline, CDR1 is MDHEN, CDR2 SYDVKM. Deletions cut 5 bases from V and 3 bases from J, with 17 bases between. CDR3 length equals 15 residues. CDR3 in amino acids: CASSPRRSGLYEQYF. CDR3 DNA: TGTGCCAGCAGTCCTCGTCGGTCCGGGCTCTACGAGCAGTACTTC.

This clonotype was recorded many times. The genes are TRBV28 and TRBJ2-7; 10 nucleotides line up with TRBD2. Per the germline V gene, CDR1 is MDHEN and CDR2 is SYDVKM. CDR3 length: 15 amino acids. The V segment lost 5 bases and the J segment 0 bases; nucleotides outside the gene matches: 4. CDR3 in amino acids: CASSGTSGISYEQYF. The DNA for the CDR3 is TGTGCCAGCAGTGGCACTAGCGGGATCTCCTACGAGCAGTACTTC.

This clonotype was seen at least ten times. The chain has TRBV6-1 and TRBJ2-2; 13 nucleotides match TRBD2. Germline V gene sequence: CDR1 MNHNS, CDR2 SASEGT. Trimming removed 6 bases from V and 2 bases from J; junction bases left unmatched: 3. The CDR3 runs 16 residues. CDR3 in amino acids: CASRGLAGLNTGELFF. The CDR3, as DNA: TGTGCCAGCAGGGGACTAGCGGGACTCAACACCGGGGAGCTGTTTTTT.

The chain combines TRBV25-1 with TRBJ2-1; TRBD2 is a possible D gene (5 bases). CDR3 size: 14 residues. The V gene's germline CDR1 is MGHDK and CDR2 SYGVNS. Trimming took 4 bases from V and 0 from J, leaving 7 bases between them. For the CDR3, the DNA is TGTGCCAGCAGTGGAGCGGTCTCCTACAATGAGCAGTTCTTC. It specifies CASSGAVSYNEQFF.

Ten or more counts support this clonotype. This chain joins TRBV2 and TRBJ1-1; D gene ambiguous. From germline, CDR1 is SNHLY and CDR2 FYNNEI. CDR3 length: 12 residues. V dropped 3 bases and J dropped 3 bases, with 5 bases sitting between them. CDR3 DNA sequence: TGTGCCAGCAGTGATATTTACACTGAAGCTTTCTTT. Its protein product is CASSDIYTEAFF.

This clonotype was recorded at least ten times. The J gene is TRBJ2-7, the V gene TRBV28, with D unresolved. This CDR3 has 16 amino acids. The V gene's germline CDR1 is MDHEN and CDR2 SYDVKM. Trimming removed 7 bases at V and 0 bases at J, with 19 bases between. Here the CDR3 DNA reads TGTGCCAGCACCCCCTACCGGACGGTGAGCTCCTACGAGCAGTACTTC. It encodes CASTPYRTVSSYEQYF.

V usage is TRBV7-6 and J usage is TRBJ2-3, with D possibly being TRBD2 (5 bases). Germline assignment: CDR1 SGHVS and CDR2 FNYEAQ. This CDR3 comprises 18 residues. V lost 5 bases, J lost 0 bases, and 21 bases lay in between. CDR3 in DNA: TGTGCCAGCAGCCTTAGAGCCCGGTTGAGCGGTAGCACAGATACGCAGTATTTT. Translated: CASSLRARLSGSTDTQYF. Complete variable domain (other parts from reference TRBV7-6 and TRBJ2-3): GAGVSQSPRYKVTKRGQDVALRCDPISGHVSLYWYRQALGQGPEFLTYFNYEAQQDKSGLPNDRFSAERPEGSISTLTIQRTEQRDSAMYRCASSLRARLSGSTDTQYFGPGTRLTVL.